These 21 T cell receptor beta chains were sequenced from one sample in a study of post-analysis software for immune sequencing data. General observations from the study: There were five or six TRBV segments more frequent in patients than controls, and TRBV5-6, TRBV5-1 and TRBV20-1 were among them.

The TCR beta cDNA libraries carried unique molecular identifiers. Using its own MiXCR run on the PCR reads, TCRdb lists one record per CDR3 protein. This repertoire shows about 680,000 distinct CDR3 sequences, about 60% found once; its top ten account for 10% to 12%. Their antigens are not known. The sample was blood. The receptors were sampled from a girl aged 2 to 10 with multiple sclerosis.

This chain joins TRBV6-5 and TRBJ2-1, with TRBD2 matching 10 bases. Trimming removed 0 bases from V and 7 bases from J; junction bases left unmatched: 6. The CDR3 totals 16 residues. From germline, CDR1 is MNHEY and CDR2 SVGAGI. The CDR3 loop is CASSYSPSGSWNEQFF. The CDR3 DNA sequence: TGTGCCAGCAGTTACTCTCCTAGCGGGAGTTGGAATGAGCAGTTCTTC.

V gene TRBV27 combines with J gene TRBJ2-1; 10 nucleotides agree with TRBD2. The J segment lost 5 bases and the V segment lost 1 base, leaving 5 bases of the junction unmatched. Looked up from germline, CDR1 is MNHEY and CDR2 is SMNVEV (reference sequence). The CDR3 is made up of 16 amino acids. In nucleotides, the CDR3 is TGTGCCAGCAGTTTATTAACTAGCGGGATTCACAATGAGCAGTTCTTC. The encoded protein is CASSLLTSGIHNEQFF.

CDR3 sequence (DNA): TGTGCCAGCGGAAGCGGGAGAGACTACAATGAGCAGTTCTTC. It translates to CASGSGRDYNEQFF. V is TRBV2 and J is TRBJ2-1; 8 positions match TRBD2. V dropped 8 bases and J dropped 3; count of bases not matched to a gene: 6. This CDR3 spans 14 amino acids. Germline CDR1 is SNHLY and CDR2 is FYNNEI.

This chain joins TRBV6-6 and TRBJ1-2; 7 bases agree with TRBD1. The CDR3 totals 12 residues. Germline V gene sequence: CDR1 MNHNY, CDR2 SVGAGI (reference sequence). The CDR3 here is CAAKEGARGYTF. CDR3 in DNA: TGTGCGGCAAAGGAGGGGGCGCGGGGCTACACCTTC.

The J gene is TRBJ1-2, the V gene TRBV4-2; perhaps TRBD1 as D (6 bases). V was cut by 2 bases and J by 10 bases, with 8 bases left in between. In germline, CDR1 is LGHNA, CDR2 YNFKEQ. The CDR3 contains 11 residues. Here the CDR3 reads CASSQSGDYTF. The CDR3 nucleotides read TGTGCCAGCAGCCAATCAGGGGACTACACCTTC.

The chain has TRBV13 and TRBJ2-5; no reliable D call. The DNA end is a closer match to TRBJ2-7, so the J assignment may be wrong. This CDR3 comprises 15 residues. CDR1 is PRHDT, CDR2 FYEKMQ, per germline (reference sequence). In DNA, the CDR3 is TGTGCCAGCAGCTTTGGTGGAGACTCGAACTACGAGCAGTACTTC. It yields the protein CASSFGGDSNYEQYF.

This clonotype was seen more than once but under ten times. The chain employs TRBV20-1 and TRBJ2-1; TRBD1 agrees at 10 bases. Germline CDR1 and CDR2: DFQATT and SNEGSKA (reference sequence). This CDR3 is 15 amino acids long. The junction had 5 bases not matched to a gene; V was cut back by 5 bases and J by 1 base. DNA of the CDR3: TGCAGTGCTCCGAGACAGGGGGCATCCTACAATGAGCAGTTCTTC. Translating gives CSAPRQGASYNEQFF.

V and J are TRBV20-1 and TRBJ2-4; 9 nucleotides agree with TRBD2. The DNA end is a closer match to TRBJ2-7, so the J assignment may be wrong. This CDR3 spans 14 amino acids. Germline V gives CDR1 DFQATT, CDR2 SNEGSKA (reference sequence). CDR3 in DNA: TGCAGTGCTAGGTTCGGACTAGCGCCCTACGAGCAGTACTTC. Its translation: CSARFGLAPYEQYF.

The V call is TRBV2, the J call TRBJ2-6; TRBD1 agrees at 7 bases. CDR3 length: 15 residues. V lost 9 bases, J lost 2 bases, and 7 bases stayed unmatched. Germline V gene lookup returns CDR1 SNHLY and CDR2 FYNNEI. The CDR3 DNA sequence: TGTGCCAGAGACAGGGTCGAGACTGGGGCCAACGTCCTGACTTTC. Translating gives CARDRVETGANVLTF.

The chain uses TRBV7-6 and TRBJ2-6; tentatively, D is TRBD1 (6 bases). Germline CDR1 and CDR2: SGHVS and FNYEAQ. This CDR3 is built from 16 residues. Trimming took 3 bases from V and 4 from J, leaving 13 bases between them. The CDR3, as DNA: TGTGCCAGCAGCTTTGGGGGCCTTTCGGGGGCCAACGTCCTGACTTTC. Translating gives CASSFGGLSGANVLTF. Using reference TRBV7-6 and TRBJ2-6 for the parts outside the CDR3, the full variable domain is GAGVSQSPRYKVTKRGQDVALRCDPISGHVSLYWYRQALGQGPEFLTYFNYEAQQDKSGLPNDRFSAERPEGSISTLTIQRTEQRDSAMYRCASSFGGLSGANVLTFGAGSRLTVL.

The chain employs TRBV6-6 and TRBJ2-1; unclear D gene. CDR3 length: 15 amino acids. The germline V gene encodes CDR1 MNHNY and CDR2 SVGAGI (reference sequence). V was pared by 4 bases and J by 4 bases, with 14 bases between. CDR3 region: CASSLVAPPYNEQFF. CDR3 DNA: TGTGCCAGCAGTTTGGTCGCCCCGCCTTACAATGAGCAGTTCTTC.

This chain joins TRBV7-9 and TRBJ2-3; 7 nucleotides line up with TRBD2. Germline values: CDR1 SEHNR, CDR2 FQNEAQ (reference sequence). The CDR3 is made up of 14 amino acids. The V gene end was trimmed by 7 bases and the J gene end by 6 bases; junction bases not matched to a gene: 10. This CDR3 is CASTPGLVMDTQYF. The CDR3 DNA reads TGTGCCAGCACCCCCGGACTAGTCATGGATACGCAGTATTTT.

The CDR3 protein is CASSLNRVSKNIQYF. As DNA, the CDR3 is TGTGCCAGCAGCTTAAATCGGGTCAGCAAAAACATTCAGTACTTC. This chain connects TRBV11-2 to TRBJ2-4; D gene ambiguous. CDR3 length equals 15 residues. V lost 2 bases to trimming and J lost 3 bases, with 11 bases between them. CDR1 SGHAT and CDR2 FQNNGV come from the germline V gene.

The table lists this clonotype with a few counts. This chain joins TRBV12-3 or TRBV12-4 and TRBJ2-7; the D gene is possibly TRBD2 (6 bases). This CDR3 is 14 amino acids long. The V and J ends lost 3 bases and 1 base respectively, with 10 bases between them. The CDR3 loop is CASSFSSGSYEQYF. CDR3 coding DNA: TGTGCCAGCAGTTTTTCGAGCGGGTCCTACGAGCAGTACTTC.

The genes are TRBV6-4 and TRBJ2-5; D assignment may be TRBD1 or TRBD2 (5 bases each). Trimming shortened V by 7 bases and J by 4 bases, and 19 bases separated the two germline ends. The germline V gene has CDR1 MRHNA and CDR2 SNTAGT. This CDR3 has 15 residues. The CDR3 region has the DNA TGTGCCAGCAATCATTGGGGGTCCCCGGGAGAGACCCAGTACTTC. It yields the protein CASNHWGSPGETQYF.

This clonotype has a handful of counts. The chain is built from TRBV9 and TRBJ2-7; perhaps TRBD2 as D (6 bases). Germline values: CDR1 SGDLS, CDR2 YYNGEE. The CDR3 loop spans 15 amino acids. Trimming pared 0 bases from V and 6 bases from J, leaving 16 bases between. CDR3 bases: TGTGCCAGCAGCGTAGCAAACAGCCCCGGGGGCGAGCAGTACTTC. This gives the protein CASSVANSPGGEQYF.

This clonotype came up a few times. In DNA form, the CDR3 reads TGCAGTGCCCCCGGCGCGACGGCATACGAGCAGTACTTC. It translates to CSAPGATAYEQYF. This chain uses TRBV20-1 with TRBJ2-4; no firm D call. The assigned J gene may be wrong: the sequence end matches TRBJ2-7 better. Germline lookup yields CDR1 DFQATT and CDR2 SNEGSKA (reference sequence). The CDR3 is 13 residues long.

CDR3 protein: CSARGTADGELFF. The CDR3 DNA follows: TGCAGTGCTAGAGGGACGGCAGACGGGGAGCTGTTTTTT. The chain combines TRBV20-1 with TRBJ2-2; D call uncertain. This CDR3 is 13 amino acids long. V gave up 1 base and J gave up 7 bases, with 10 bases separating them. Germline V gene lookup returns CDR1 DFQATT and CDR2 SNEGSKA (reference sequence).

This clonotype was seen only a few times. The chain links TRBV20-1 to TRBJ1-2, with no clear D. V dropped 3 bases and J dropped 9 bases, with 11 bases sitting between them. Per germline, CDR1 DFQATT and CDR2 SNEGSKA (reference sequence). The CDR3 spans 11 residues. DNA of the CDR3: TGCAGTGCTAGTACCGGGATTAGCTACACCTTC. Amino acids: CSASTGISYTF.

The chain links TRBV12-3 or TRBV12-4 to TRBJ2-4; 7 nucleotides align to TRBD1. Germline trimming cut 6 bases from V and 1 base from J; bases unmatched to any gene: 6. This CDR3 has 15 residues. CDR3 DNA sequence: TGTGCCAGCAGCCCACAGGGGACGGCCAAAAACATTCAGTACTTC. It yields the protein CASSPQGTAKNIQYF.

There are a few counts of this clonotype. The V gene is TRBV6-5, the J gene TRBJ1-1, with D unresolved. The V gene's germline CDR1 is MNHEY and CDR2 SVGAGI. Trimming removed 6 bases at V and 0 bases at J, with 8 bases between. The CDR3 is 13 amino acids. CDR3: CASSVGLNTEAFF. The CDR3 region has the DNA TGTGCCAGCAGCGTAGGGTTGAACACTGAAGCTTTCTTT.